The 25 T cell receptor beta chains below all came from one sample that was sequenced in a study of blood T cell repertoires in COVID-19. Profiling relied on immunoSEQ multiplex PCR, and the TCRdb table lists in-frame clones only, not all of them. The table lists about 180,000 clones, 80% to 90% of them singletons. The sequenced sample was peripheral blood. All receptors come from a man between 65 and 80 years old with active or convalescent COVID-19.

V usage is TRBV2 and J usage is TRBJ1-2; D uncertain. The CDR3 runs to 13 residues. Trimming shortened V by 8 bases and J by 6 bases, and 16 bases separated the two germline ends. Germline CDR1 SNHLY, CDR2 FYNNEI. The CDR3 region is CASCPLRGNGYTF. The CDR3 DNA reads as TGTGCCAGCTGCCCCCTAAGAGGGAATGGCTACACCTTC.

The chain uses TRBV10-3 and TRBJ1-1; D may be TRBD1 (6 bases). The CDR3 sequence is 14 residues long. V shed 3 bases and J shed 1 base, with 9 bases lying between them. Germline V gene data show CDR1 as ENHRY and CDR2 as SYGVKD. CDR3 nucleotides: TGTGCCATCAGTGAATGGGGACAGAACACTGAAGCTTTCTTT. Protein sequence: CAISEWGQNTEAFF.

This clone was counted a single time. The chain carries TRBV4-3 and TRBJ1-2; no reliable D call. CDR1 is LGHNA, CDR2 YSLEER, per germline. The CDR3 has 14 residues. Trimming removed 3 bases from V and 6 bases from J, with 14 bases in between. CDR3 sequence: CASSQVPREDGYTF. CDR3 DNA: TGCGCCAGCAGCCAGGTCCCACGGGAGGATGGCTACACCTTC.

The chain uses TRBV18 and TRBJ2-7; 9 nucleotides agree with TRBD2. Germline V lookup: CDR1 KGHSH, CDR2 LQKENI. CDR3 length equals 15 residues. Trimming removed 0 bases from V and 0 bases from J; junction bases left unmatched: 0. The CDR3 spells CASSPPSGSSYEQYF. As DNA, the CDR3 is TGTGCCAGCTCACCACCTAGCGGGAGCTCCTACGAGCAGTACTTC.

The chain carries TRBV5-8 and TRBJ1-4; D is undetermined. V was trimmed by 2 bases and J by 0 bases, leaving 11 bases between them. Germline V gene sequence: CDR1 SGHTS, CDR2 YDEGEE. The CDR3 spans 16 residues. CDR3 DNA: TGTGCCAGCAGCTTCCAACATCTTGCAACTAATGAAAAACTGTTTTTT. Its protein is CASSFQHLATNEKLFF.

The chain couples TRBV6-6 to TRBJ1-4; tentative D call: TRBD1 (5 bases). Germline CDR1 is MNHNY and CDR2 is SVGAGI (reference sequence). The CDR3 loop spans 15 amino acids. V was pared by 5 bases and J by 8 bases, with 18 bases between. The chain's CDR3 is CASSAGGRRSEKLFF. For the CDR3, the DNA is TGTGCCAGCAGTGCGGGGGGACGACGTTCCGAAAAACTGTTTTTT.

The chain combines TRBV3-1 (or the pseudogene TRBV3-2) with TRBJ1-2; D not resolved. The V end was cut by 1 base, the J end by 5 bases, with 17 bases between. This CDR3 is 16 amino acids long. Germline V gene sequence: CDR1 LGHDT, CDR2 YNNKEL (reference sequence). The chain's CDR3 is CASSQGFGSGGYGYTF. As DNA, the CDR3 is TGTGCCAGCAGCCAAGGATTCGGGTCGGGTGGTTATGGCTACACCTTC.

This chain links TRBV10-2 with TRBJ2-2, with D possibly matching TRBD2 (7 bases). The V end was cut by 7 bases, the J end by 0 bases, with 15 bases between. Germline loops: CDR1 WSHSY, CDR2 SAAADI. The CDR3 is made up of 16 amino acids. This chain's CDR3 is CASKRGEGANTGELFF. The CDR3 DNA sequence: TGCGCCAGCAAAAGAGGGGAGGGGGCGAACACCGGGGAGCTGTTTTTT.

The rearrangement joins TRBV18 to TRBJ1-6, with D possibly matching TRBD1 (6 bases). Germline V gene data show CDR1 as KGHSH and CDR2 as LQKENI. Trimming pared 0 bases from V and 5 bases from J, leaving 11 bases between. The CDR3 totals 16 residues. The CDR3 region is CASSPPAAGDNSPLHF. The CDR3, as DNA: TGTGCCAGCTCACCACCAGCGGCAGGGGATAATTCACCCCTCCACTTT.

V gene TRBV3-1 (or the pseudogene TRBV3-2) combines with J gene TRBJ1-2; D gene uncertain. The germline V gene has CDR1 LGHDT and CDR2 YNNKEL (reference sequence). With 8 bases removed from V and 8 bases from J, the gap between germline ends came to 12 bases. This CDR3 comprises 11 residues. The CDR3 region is CASSTKWGYTF. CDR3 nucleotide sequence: TGTGCCAGCTCAACTAAGTGGGGCTACACCTTC.

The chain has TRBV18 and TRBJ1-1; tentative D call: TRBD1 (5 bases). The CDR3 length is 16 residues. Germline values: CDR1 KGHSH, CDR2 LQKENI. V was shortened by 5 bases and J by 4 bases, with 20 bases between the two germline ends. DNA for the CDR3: TGTGCCAGCTCAGCCGAGATTCTCGGACAATTCACTGAAGCTTTCTTT. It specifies CASSAEILGQFTEAFF.

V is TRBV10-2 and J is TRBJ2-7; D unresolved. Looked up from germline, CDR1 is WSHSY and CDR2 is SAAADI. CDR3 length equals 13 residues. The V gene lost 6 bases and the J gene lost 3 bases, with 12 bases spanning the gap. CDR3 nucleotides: TGCGCCAGCAGAAAACAGAGATTCTACGAGCAGTACTTC. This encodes CASRKQRFYEQYF.

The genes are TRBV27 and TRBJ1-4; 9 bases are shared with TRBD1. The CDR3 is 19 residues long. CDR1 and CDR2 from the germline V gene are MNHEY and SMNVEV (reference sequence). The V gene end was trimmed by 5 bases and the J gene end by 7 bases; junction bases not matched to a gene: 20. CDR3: CASSQIHGTGKLSGEKLFF. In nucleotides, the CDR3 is TGTGCCAGCAGTCAAATCCACGGGACAGGGAAACTATCGGGTGAAAAACTGTTTTTT. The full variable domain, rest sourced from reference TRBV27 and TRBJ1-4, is EAQVTQNPRYLITVTGKKLTVTCSQNMNHEYMSWYRQDPGLGLRQIYYSMNVEVTDKGDVPEGYKVSRKEKRNFPLILESPSPNQTSLYFCASSQIHGTGKLSGEKLFFGSGTQLSVL.

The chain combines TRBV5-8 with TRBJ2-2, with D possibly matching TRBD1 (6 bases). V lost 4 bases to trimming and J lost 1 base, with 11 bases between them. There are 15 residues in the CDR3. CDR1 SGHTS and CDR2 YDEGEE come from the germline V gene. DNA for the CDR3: TGTGCCAGCAGCCACCTACAGGGGAACACCGGGGAGCTGTTTTTT. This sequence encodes CASSHLQGNTGELFF.

Here the CDR3 DNA reads TGCGCCAGCAGCTTGGCCGGCGGGGACTCTGGGGCCAACGTCCTGACTTTC. It translates to CASSLAGGDSGANVLTF. This rearrangement joins TRBV5-1 to TRBJ2-6; TRBD2 is a possible D gene (6 bases). V was clipped by 0 bases and J by 0 bases, with 10 bases between them. The CDR3 loop spans 17 amino acids. Germline CDR1 SGHRS, CDR2 YFSETQ. Full variable domain (rest looked up from reference TRBV5-1 and TRBJ2-6): KAGVTQTPRYLIKTRGQQVTLSCSPISGHRSVSWYQQTPGQGLQFLFEYFSETQRNKGNFPGRFSGRQFSNSRSEMNVSTLELGDSALYLCASSLAGGDSGANVLTFGAGSRLTVL.

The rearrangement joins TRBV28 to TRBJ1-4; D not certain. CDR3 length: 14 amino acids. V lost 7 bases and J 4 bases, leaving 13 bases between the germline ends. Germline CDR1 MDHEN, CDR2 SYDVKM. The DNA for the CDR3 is TGTGCCAGCATCCCGTGGAACAGTAATGAAAAACTGTTTTTT. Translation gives CASIPWNSNEKLFF. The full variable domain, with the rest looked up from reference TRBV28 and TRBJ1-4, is DVKVTQSSRYLVKRTGEKVFLECVQDMDHENMFWYRQDPGLGLRLIYFSYDVKMKEKGDIPEGYSVSREKKERFSLILESASTNQTSMYLCASIPWNSNEKLFFGSGTQLSVL.

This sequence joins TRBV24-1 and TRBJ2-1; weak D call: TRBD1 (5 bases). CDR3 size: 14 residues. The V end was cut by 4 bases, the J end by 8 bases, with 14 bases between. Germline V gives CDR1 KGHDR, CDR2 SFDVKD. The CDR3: CATSEGPPRDEQFF. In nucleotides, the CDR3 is TGTGCCACCAGTGAAGGACCCCCCAGGGATGAGCAGTTCTTC.

The CDR3 nucleotides read TGTGCCAGCCGCCGTAGCGGGACGAGGAACACCGGGGAGCTGTTTTTT. This codes for CASRRSGTRNTGELFF. The rearrangement uses TRBV28 and TRBJ2-2, with 8 bases identical to TRBD2. CDR3 length equals 16 residues. Per germline, CDR1 MDHEN and CDR2 SYDVKM. V lost 8 bases to trimming and J lost 1 base; unmatched junction nucleotides: 9.

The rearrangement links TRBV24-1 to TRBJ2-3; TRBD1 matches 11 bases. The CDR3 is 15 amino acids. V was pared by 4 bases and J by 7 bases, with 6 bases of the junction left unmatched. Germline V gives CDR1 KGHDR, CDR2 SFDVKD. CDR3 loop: CATSDSGQGAYTQYF. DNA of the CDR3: TGTGCCACCAGTGACTCTGGACAGGGGGCTTATACGCAGTATTTT.

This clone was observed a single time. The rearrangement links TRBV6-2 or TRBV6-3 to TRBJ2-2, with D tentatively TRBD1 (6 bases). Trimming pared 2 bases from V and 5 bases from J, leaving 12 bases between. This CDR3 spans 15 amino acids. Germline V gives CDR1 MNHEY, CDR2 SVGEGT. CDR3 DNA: TGTGCCAGCAGTTACGGGGGCGTAGGAACCGGGGAGCTGTTTTTT. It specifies CASSYGGVGTGELFF.

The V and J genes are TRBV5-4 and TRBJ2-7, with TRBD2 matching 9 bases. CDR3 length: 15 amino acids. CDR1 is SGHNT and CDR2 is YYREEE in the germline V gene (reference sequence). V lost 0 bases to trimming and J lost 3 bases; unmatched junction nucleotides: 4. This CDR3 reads CASSLEPSGNYEQYF. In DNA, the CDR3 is TGTGCCAGCAGCTTGGAGCCTAGCGGGAACTACGAGCAGTACTTC.

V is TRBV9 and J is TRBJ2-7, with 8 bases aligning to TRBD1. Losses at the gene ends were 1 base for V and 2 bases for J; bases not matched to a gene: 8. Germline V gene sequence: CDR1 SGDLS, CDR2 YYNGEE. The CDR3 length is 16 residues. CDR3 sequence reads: CASSVHGTGNTYEQYF. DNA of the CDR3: TGTGCCAGCAGCGTACACGGGACAGGAAACACCTACGAGCAGTACTTC.

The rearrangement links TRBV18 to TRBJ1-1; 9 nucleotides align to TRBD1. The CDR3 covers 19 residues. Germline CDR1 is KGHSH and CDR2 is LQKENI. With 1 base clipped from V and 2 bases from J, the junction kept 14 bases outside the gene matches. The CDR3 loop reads CASSPQLVSGQGFNTEAFF. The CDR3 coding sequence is TGTGCCAGCTCACCACAGTTGGTCTCAGGACAGGGGTTTAACACTGAAGCTTTCTTT. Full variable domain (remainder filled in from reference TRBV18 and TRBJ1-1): NAGVMQNPRHLVRRRGQEARLRCSPMKGHSHVYWYRQLPEEGLKFMVYLQKENIIDESGMPKERFSAEFPKEGPSILRIQQVVRGDSAAYFCASSPQLVSGQGFNTEAFFGQGTRLTVV.

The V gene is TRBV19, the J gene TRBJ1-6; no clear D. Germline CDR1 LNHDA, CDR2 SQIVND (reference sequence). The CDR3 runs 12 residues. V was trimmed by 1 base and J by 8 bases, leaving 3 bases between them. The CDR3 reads CASSIGDSPLHF. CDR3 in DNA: TGTGCCAGTAGTATAGGAGATTCACCCCTCCACTTT.

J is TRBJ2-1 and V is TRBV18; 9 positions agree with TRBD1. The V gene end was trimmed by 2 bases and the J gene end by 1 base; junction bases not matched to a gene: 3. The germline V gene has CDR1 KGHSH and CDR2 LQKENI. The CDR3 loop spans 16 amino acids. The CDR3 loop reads CASSPGTGLSYNEQFF. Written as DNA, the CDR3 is TGTGCCAGCTCACCAGGGACAGGGTTATCCTACAATGAGCAGTTCTTC.